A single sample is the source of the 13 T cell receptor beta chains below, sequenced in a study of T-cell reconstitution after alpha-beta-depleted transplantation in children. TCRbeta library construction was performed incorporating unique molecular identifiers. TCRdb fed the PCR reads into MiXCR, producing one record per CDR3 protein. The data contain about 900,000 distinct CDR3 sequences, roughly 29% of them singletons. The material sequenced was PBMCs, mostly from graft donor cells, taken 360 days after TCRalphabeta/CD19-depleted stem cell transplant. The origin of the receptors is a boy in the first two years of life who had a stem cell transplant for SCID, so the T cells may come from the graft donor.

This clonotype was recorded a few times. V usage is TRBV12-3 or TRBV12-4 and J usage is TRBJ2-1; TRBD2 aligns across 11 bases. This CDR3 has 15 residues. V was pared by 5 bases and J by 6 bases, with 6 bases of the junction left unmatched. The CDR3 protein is CASSRLAGGSNEQFF. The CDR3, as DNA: TGTGCCAGCAGTCGTCTAGCGGGGGGTAGCAATGAGCAGTTCTTC.

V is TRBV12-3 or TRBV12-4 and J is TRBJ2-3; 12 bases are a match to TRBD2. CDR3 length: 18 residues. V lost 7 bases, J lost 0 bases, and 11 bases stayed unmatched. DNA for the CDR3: TGTGCCAGCACCCCCAGGACTAGCGGGGCTCCTAGCACAGATACGCAGTATTTT. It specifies CASTPRTSGAPSTDTQYF.

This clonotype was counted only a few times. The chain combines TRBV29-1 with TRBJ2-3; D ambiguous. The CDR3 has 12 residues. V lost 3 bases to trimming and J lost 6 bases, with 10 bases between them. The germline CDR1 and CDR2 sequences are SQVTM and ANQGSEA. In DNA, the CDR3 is TGCAGCGTTGATAGTCGGGCGGATACGCAGTATTTT. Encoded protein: CSVDSRADTQYF.

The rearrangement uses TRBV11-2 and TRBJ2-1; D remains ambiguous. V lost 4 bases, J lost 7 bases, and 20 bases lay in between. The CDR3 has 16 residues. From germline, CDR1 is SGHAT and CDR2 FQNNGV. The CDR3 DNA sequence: TGTGCCAGCAGCTCCCCAGTCCGGGCCCTCCTAAATGAGCAGTTCTTC. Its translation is CASSSPVRALLNEQFF.

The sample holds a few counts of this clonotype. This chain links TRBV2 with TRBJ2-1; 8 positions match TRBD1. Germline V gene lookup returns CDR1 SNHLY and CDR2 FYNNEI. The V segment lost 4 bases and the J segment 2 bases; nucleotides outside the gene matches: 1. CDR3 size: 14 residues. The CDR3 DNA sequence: TGTGCCAGCAGTGCGGACAGGGCCTACAATGAGCAGTTCTTC. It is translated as CASSADRAYNEQFF. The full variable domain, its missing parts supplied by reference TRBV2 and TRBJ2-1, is EPEVTQTPSHQVTQMGQEVILRCVPISNHLYFYWYRQILGQKVEFLVSFYNNEISEKSEIFDDQFSVERPDGSNFTLKIRSTKLEDSAMYFCASSADRAYNEQFFGPGTRLTVL.

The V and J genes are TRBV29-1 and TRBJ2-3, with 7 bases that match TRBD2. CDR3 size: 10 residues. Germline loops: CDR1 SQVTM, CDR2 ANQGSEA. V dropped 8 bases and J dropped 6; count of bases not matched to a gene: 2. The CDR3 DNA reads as TGCAGCCTGGGAGGGGATACGCAGTATTTT. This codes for CSLGGDTQYF.

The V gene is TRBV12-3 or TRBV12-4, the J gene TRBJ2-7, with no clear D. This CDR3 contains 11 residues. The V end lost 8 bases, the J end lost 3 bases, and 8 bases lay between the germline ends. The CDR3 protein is CASATIYEQYF. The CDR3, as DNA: TGTGCCAGCGCCACTATCTACGAGCAGTACTTC.

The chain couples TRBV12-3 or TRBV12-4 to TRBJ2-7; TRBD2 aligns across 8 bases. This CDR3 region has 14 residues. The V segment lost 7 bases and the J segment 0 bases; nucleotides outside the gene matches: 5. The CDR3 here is CASNLAGSSYEQYF. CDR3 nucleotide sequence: TGTGCCAGCAACTTAGCGGGGAGCTCCTACGAGCAGTACTTC.

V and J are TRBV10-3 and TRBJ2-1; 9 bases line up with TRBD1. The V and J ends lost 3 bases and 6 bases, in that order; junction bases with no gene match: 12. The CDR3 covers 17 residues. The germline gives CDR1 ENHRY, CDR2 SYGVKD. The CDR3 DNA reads TGTGCCATCAGTGACTTAAGCAAGGGACAGGGTTCCAATGAGCAGTTCTTC. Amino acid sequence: CAISDLSKGQGSNEQFF.

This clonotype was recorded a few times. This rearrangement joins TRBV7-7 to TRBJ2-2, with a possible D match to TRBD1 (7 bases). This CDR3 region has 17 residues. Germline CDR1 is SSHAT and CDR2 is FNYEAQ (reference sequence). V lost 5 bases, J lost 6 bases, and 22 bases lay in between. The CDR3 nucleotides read TGTGCCAGCAGCCCTTGGAGGGGGCTAGGGTTGGCCGGGGAGCTGTTTTTT. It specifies CASSPWRGLGLAGELFF.

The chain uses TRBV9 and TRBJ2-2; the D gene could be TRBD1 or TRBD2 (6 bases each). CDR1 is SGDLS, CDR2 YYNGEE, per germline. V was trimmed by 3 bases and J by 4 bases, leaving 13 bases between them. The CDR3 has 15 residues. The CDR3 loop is CASSAPGAGTGELFF. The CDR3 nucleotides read TGTGCCAGCAGCGCTCCGGGGGCGGGCACCGGGGAGCTGTTTTTT.

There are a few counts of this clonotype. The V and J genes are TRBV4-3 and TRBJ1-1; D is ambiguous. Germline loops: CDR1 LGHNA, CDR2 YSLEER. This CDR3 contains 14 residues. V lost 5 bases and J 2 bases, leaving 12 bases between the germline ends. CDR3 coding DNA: TGCGCCAGCAGCTCGAGGCGGATTAACACTGAAGCTTTCTTT. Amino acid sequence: CASSSRRINTEAFF.

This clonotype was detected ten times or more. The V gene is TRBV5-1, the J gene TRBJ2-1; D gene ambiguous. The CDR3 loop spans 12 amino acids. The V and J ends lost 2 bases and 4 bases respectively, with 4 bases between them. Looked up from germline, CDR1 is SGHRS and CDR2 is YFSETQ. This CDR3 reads CASSLHYNEQFF. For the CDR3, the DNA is TGCGCCAGCAGCTTACATTACAATGAGCAGTTCTTC.